This T cell receptor (beta chain) was identified during a study of T-cell memory formation after mild COVID-19 (dated by TCRdb to 2020 to 2023). Regarding the study in general: TCR sequence clusters from the two donors were largely donor specific. The cohort was made up of two young adult volunteers, one female and one male, who were previously healthy. In two donors, T-cell clones that expanded and contracted after mild COVID-19 were tracked by sequencing TCRalpha and TCRbeta repertoires over time.

CDR1 and CDR2, looked up from the germline V gene, are MNHEY and SVGAGI. Deletion took 10 bases off V and 8 bases off J, with a span of 12 bases between the germline ends. Measured from the cysteine to the phenylalanine, the CDR3 is 11 residues long. The DNA shown is the 33-base CDR3, in frame from base 1. Broader findings and caveats from the paper: Contracting CD4+ clones were found mainly in CM and EM memory subsets, while CD8+ clones were enriched in EMRA. Clones contracting from day 15 to 85 had balanced CD4/CD8 phenotypes, while a second wave expanding from day 15 to 37 was biased towards CD4+. Only a couple of mild cases were covered by the study, and larger cohorts that include severe cases with pre-infection samples were considered necessary. The detection of some responding clones in pre-infection memory suggests that pre-existing cross-reactive memory T cells joined the SARS-CoV-2 response. Whether the second-wave clones peaking on day 37 were SARS-CoV-2 specific was not confirmed.

Ficoll-Paque density gradient centrifugation was used to isolate PBMCs. This clonotype was seen a few times. Its target antigen remains unknown. Base quality data are lacking; no much larger clone is found one base away. This sample was sequenced with an Illumina NovaSeq 6000. TCRalpha and TCRbeta cDNA libraries were built by 5'RACE with constant-segment primers, adding sample barcodes and unique molecular identifiers. Trizol reagent was used to extract RNA from every sample. Libraries were amplified in two PCR steps, with a second sample barcode and Illumina TruSeq adapters added in the second step. Sequencing of libraries was performed on an Illumina NovaSeq with 2 x 150 bp paired-end reads. Regarding the original processing steps: With migec v1.2.7, reads were demultiplexed and then collapsed into UMI-guided consensus sequences. With mixcr v2.1.11, UMI consensuses were aligned to TRA and TRB V and J templates and assembled into clonotypes. A clonotype was counted as expanded or contracted only if both edgeR and NoisET called the change significant, with noise models trained on biological replicates. For edgeR calls, the thresholds were a false discovery rate-adjusted p below 0.01 and a log2 fold-change of 1. As an exploratory analysis of dynamics, max-normalized trajectories of the 1000 most abundant clonotypes were examined by PCA with hierarchical clustering. Each responding clone was given a CD4 or CD8 phenotype based on the CD4+ and CD8+ repertoires, which had been sequenced separately. TCRdb reran the public reads through fastp at Q25 and MiXCR, keeping productive beta chains. One record per CDR3 amino acid sequence lists the most common genes and DNA. TCRdb's processing, not the study's, gives the V and J calls here. The sample data list 300,000 to 350,000 distinct CDR3 sequences, and roughly 19% of these were observed just once. The ten largest clones add up to over 20% of the sample.

The V gene is TRBV6-5 and the J gene is TRBJ2-1, with an unclear D gene assignment. This receptor was taken from a man aged 18 to 35 who had mild COVID-19 (a few samples of this study predate the infection). The sample titles of this study are shuffled in the database, so cell type and time point are left out; the donor was told from shared clones. Sequencing was carried out using PBMCs or a T cell subset sorted from them (not recorded which). The DNA sequence is as follows: TGTGCCACCGGCTGGCCCGATGAGCAGTTCTTC. Translated, this is CATGWPDEQFF.